The present T cell receptor beta chain was sequenced within a study of radiation and T cells in renal cell carcinoma. The data were produced by immunoSEQ multiplex PCR, yet TCRdb's version contains in-frame clones alone and is incomplete. The sample lists about 86,000 clones; around four fifths were seen once. In germline, CDR1 is SGHRS, CDR2 YFSETQ. This CDR3 comprises 15 residues. Unmatched junction bases numbered 10, after V lost 4 bases and J lost 4 bases. Stated time point: blood 4 weeks post-SBRT, at nephrectomy. Treatment in this sample: 15 Gy SBRT to primary tumor, nephrectomy 4 weeks later. The origin of this receptor is a man in his fifties with renal cell carcinoma. The J gene is TRBJ1-2, the V gene TRBV5-1, with 7 bases matching TRBD1. This specimen consisted of blood, obtained from a patient whose treatment included radiotherapy and nephrectomy. The CDR3 region has the DNA TGCGCCAGCAGCCCGGCCAGGACAGGAGGCTATGGCTACACCTTC. As protein: CASSPARTGGYGYTF.